These T cell receptor beta chains were read from a single sample in a study of T cells of healthy individuals. TCRdb called the 5' RACE reads again in MiXCR, with one record for every CDR3 protein. This table holds about 96,000 distinct CDR3 sequences, approximately 15% found once. The receptors stem from a human donor in good health. The CDR3 runs from the conserved cysteine through the conserved F or W. The D gene is left open where the match is weak. Part of the rows lack a size; the others show once, few, many or a class for expanded clones.

j_call: TRBJ2-1; v_call: TRBV5-5; clone_size: NA; d_call: NA; cdr3_nt: TGTGCCAGCAGCTTCCAGGGATACAATGAGCAGTTCTTC; cdr3_aa: CASSFQGYNEQFF
j_call: TRBJ2-7; v_call: TRBV2; clone_size: many; d_call: NA; cdr3_nt: TGTGCCAGCAGCGTCTCCTACGAGCAGTACTTC; cdr3_aa: CASSVSYEQYF
j_call: TRBJ1-1; v_call: TRBV7-9; clone_size: NA; d_call: NA; cdr3_nt: TGTGCCAGCGGTAGCACTGAAGCTTTCTTT; cdr3_aa: CASGSTEAFF
j_call: TRBJ2-7; v_call: TRBV7-8; clone_size: NA; d_call: NA; cdr3_nt: TGTGCCAGCAGCCATGCCGTGGGTGAGCAGTACTTC; cdr3_aa: CASSHAVGEQYF
j_call: TRBJ2-7; v_call: TRBV20-1; clone_size: few; d_call: NA; cdr3_nt: TGCAGTGCTATCCCGACAGGCTGGCCCTCCGAGCAGTACTTC; cdr3_aa: CSAIPTGWPSEQYF
j_call: TRBJ2-7; v_call: TRBV6-5; clone_size: NA; d_call: NA; cdr3_nt: TGTGCCAGCAGTTACGGGGTCCTCTACGAGCAGTACTTC; cdr3_aa: CASSYGVLYEQYF
j_call: TRBJ2-5; v_call: TRBV28; clone_size: few; d_call: TRBD2; cdr3_nt: TGTGCCAGCAGACCCCCTCTAGCGGGAGTACCAGAGACCCAGTACTTC; cdr3_aa: CASRPPLAGVPETQYF
j_call: TRBJ2-7; v_call: TRBV4-1; clone_size: NA; d_call: NA; cdr3_nt: TGCGCCAGCAGCCACCCAGGCACTAGAGAATTGGTCGGCGCGGTCGAGCAGTACTTC; cdr3_aa: CASSHPGTRELVGAVEQYF
j_call: TRBJ2-3; v_call: TRBV4-2; clone_size: NA; d_call: TRBD2; cdr3_nt: TGTGCCAGCAGCCCGAGCGGGGGTGAAGCAGATACGCAGTATTTT; cdr3_aa: CASSPSGGEADTQYF
j_call: TRBJ2-1; v_call: TRBV13; clone_size: NA; d_call: NA; cdr3_nt: TGTGCCAGCAGCGGAACTAGGGGACATGAGCAGTTCTTC; cdr3_aa: CASSGTRGHEQFF
j_call: TRBJ2-5; v_call: TRBV6-6; clone_size: many; d_call: NA; cdr3_nt: TGTGCCAGCAGTTCCCAGCTGACCCAGTACTTC; cdr3_aa: CASSSQLTQYF
j_call: TRBJ2-1; v_call: TRBV28; clone_size: NA; d_call: TRBD1; cdr3_nt: TGTGCCAGCAGTCCACCGCCGGGACAGGATCACAATGAGCAGTTCTTC; cdr3_aa: CASSPPPGQDHNEQFF
j_call: TRBJ1-5; v_call: TRBV18; clone_size: NA; d_call: NA; cdr3_nt: TGTGCCAGCTCACCCTGGGGTCCAGGGTGGGTGCCCCAGCATTTT; cdr3_aa: CASSPWGPGWVPQHF
j_call: TRBJ2-2; v_call: TRBV20-1; clone_size: few; d_call: NA; cdr3_nt: TGCAGTGCTAGAAAGCCAGGCACCGGGGAGCTGTTTTTT; cdr3_aa: CSARKPGTGELFF
j_call: TRBJ2-3; v_call: TRBV28; clone_size: many; d_call: TRBD1; cdr3_nt: TGTGCCAGCAGTTCATACAGGGGCGGCACAGATACGCAGTATTTT; cdr3_aa: CASSSYRGGTDTQYF
j_call: TRBJ2-7; v_call: TRBV24-1; clone_size: NA; d_call: NA; cdr3_nt: TGTGCCACCAGTGATTCGCGATCGGCCGGCTCCTACGAGCAGTACTTC; cdr3_aa: CATSDSRSAGSYEQYF
j_call: TRBJ2-1; v_call: TRBV6-4; clone_size: many; d_call: NA; cdr3_nt: TGTGCCACGGCTGGGGACCGACACAATGAGCAGTTCTTC; cdr3_aa: CATAGDRHNEQFF
j_call: TRBJ1-3; v_call: TRBV18; clone_size: many; d_call: NA; cdr3_nt: TGTGCCAGCTCCTCGGACAGTATCTCTGGAAACACCATATATTTT; cdr3_aa: CASSSDSISGNTIYF
j_call: TRBJ2-7; v_call: TRBV28; clone_size: many; d_call: TRBD1; cdr3_nt: TGTGCCAGCAGTTTCCCGACAGGGGGCGAGCAGTACTTC; cdr3_aa: CASSFPTGGEQYF
j_call: TRBJ1-1; v_call: TRBV28; clone_size: few; d_call: TRBD1; cdr3_nt: TGTGCCAGCCTATCAGGACAGGGCCTGAACACTGAAGCTTTCTTT; cdr3_aa: CASLSGQGLNTEAFF
j_call: TRBJ2-5; v_call: TRBV6-5; clone_size: many; d_call: TRBD1; cdr3_nt: TGTGCCAGCAGTGGGGGACAGGAGCACGAGACCCAGTACTTC; cdr3_aa: CASSGGQEHETQYF
j_call: TRBJ1-1; v_call: TRBV2; clone_size: NA; d_call: NA; cdr3_nt: TGTGCCAGCAGTGAATCGGAGGGAACTGAAGCTTTCTTT; cdr3_aa: CASSESEGTEAFF
j_call: TRBJ1-2; v_call: TRBV6-2/TRBV6-3; clone_size: NA; d_call: NA; cdr3_nt: TGTGCCAGCAGCTCCCACAGGGATCTTTACTATGGCTACACCTTC; cdr3_aa: CASSSHRDLYYGYTF
j_call: TRBJ1-5; v_call: TRBV19; clone_size: NA; d_call: NA; cdr3_nt: TGTGCCAGTAGTATGACCCCCACGCGGCCCCAGCATTTT; cdr3_aa: CASSMTPTRPQHF
j_call: TRBJ2-1; v_call: TRBV7-2; clone_size: NA; d_call: TRBD2; cdr3_nt: TGTGCCAGCACGGAGACAGCGGGGGTCTACAATGAGCAGTTCTTC; cdr3_aa: CASTETAGVYNEQFF
j_call: TRBJ2-5; v_call: TRBV5-1; clone_size: many; d_call: TRBD2; cdr3_nt: TGCGCCAGCAGCTTAGGGACTAGCGGGGTAGAGACCCAGTACTTC; cdr3_aa: CASSLGTSGVETQYF
j_call: TRBJ2-7; v_call: TRBV11-1; clone_size: many; d_call: TRBD1; cdr3_nt: TGTGCCAGCAGAGCTCCGGGACAGGGAAAATACGAGCAGTACTTC; cdr3_aa: CASRAPGQGKYEQYF
j_call: TRBJ2-1; v_call: TRBV5-1; clone_size: few; d_call: TRBD1; cdr3_nt: TGCGCCAGCAGCTTGGCTGGACAGGGCAATGAGCAGTTCTTC; cdr3_aa: CASSLAGQGNEQFF
j_call: TRBJ2-7; v_call: TRBV27; clone_size: NA; d_call: NA; cdr3_nt: TGTGCCAGCAGTTTAAGAGGCGTACAGGGTTCCTACGAGCAGTACTTC; cdr3_aa: CASSLRGVQGSYEQYF
j_call: TRBJ1-4; v_call: TRBV4-1; clone_size: NA; d_call: NA; cdr3_nt: TGCGCCAGCAGCCAAGATCAGGCAGGGGTCCATGAAAAACTGTTTTTT; cdr3_aa: CASSQDQAGVHEKLFF
j_call: TRBJ2-1; v_call: TRBV30; clone_size: NA; d_call: NA; cdr3_nt: TGTGCCTGGAGTGTTAGCAGATGGGGAGAGGAGCAGTTCTTC; cdr3_aa: CAWSVSRWGEEQFF
j_call: TRBJ2-6; v_call: TRBV28; clone_size: few; d_call: TRBD1; cdr3_nt: TGTGCCAGCATAGAGGCGGGGACAGGGACCTCTGGGGCCAACGTCCTGACTTTC; cdr3_aa: CASIEAGTGTSGANVLTF
j_call: TRBJ2-7; v_call: TRBV15; clone_size: NA; d_call: NA; cdr3_nt: TGTGCCACCAGCAGAGAGGGACACCCCGCCTACGAGCAGTACTTC; cdr3_aa: CATSREGHPAYEQYF
j_call: TRBJ2-3; v_call: TRBV7-2; clone_size: NA; d_call: TRBD2; cdr3_nt: TGTGCCAGCAGCTTTAGCGGGGCCCCCTATACGCAGTATTTT; cdr3_aa: CASSFSGAPYTQYF
j_call: TRBJ2-6; v_call: TRBV28; clone_size: few; d_call: NA; cdr3_nt: TGTGCCAGCAGTTCTTACGGGTACTCTGGGGCCAACGTCCTGACTTTC; cdr3_aa: CASSSYGYSGANVLTF
j_call: TRBJ1-2; v_call: TRBV7-2; clone_size: many; d_call: NA; cdr3_nt: TGTGCCAGCAGCAGAACACAGCTAAACTATGGCTACACCTTC; cdr3_aa: CASSRTQLNYGYTF
j_call: TRBJ2-7; v_call: TRBV20-1; clone_size: few; d_call: NA; cdr3_nt: TGCAGTGCTGATTACAGGGTTAGCGAGCAGTACTTC; cdr3_aa: CSADYRVSEQYF
j_call: TRBJ2-7; v_call: TRBV5-1; clone_size: NA; d_call: TRBD1; cdr3_nt: TGCGCCAGCAGCATCACAGGGGTCGAGCAGTACTTC; cdr3_aa: CASSITGVEQYF
j_call: TRBJ2-3; v_call: TRBV4-2; clone_size: few; d_call: NA; cdr3_nt: TGTGCCAGCAGCCGGGTTAGGGGGGGATCTAGCACAGATACGCAGTATTTT; cdr3_aa: CASSRVRGGSSTDTQYF
j_call: TRBJ2-7; v_call: TRBV5-1; clone_size: few; d_call: TRBD2; cdr3_nt: TGCGCCAGCAGCTCGACTAGCGGGTTCCTACCCTACGAGCAGTACTTC; cdr3_aa: CASSSTSGFLPYEQYF
j_call: TRBJ2-3; v_call: TRBV10-3; clone_size: NA; d_call: TRBD2; cdr3_nt: TGTGCCATCAGAGCTAGCGGGGGGGCTAGCACAGATACGCAGTATTTT; cdr3_aa: CAIRASGGASTDTQYF
j_call: TRBJ2-1; v_call: TRBV7-9; clone_size: NA; d_call: NA; cdr3_nt: TGTGCCAGCAGCACCGGGACTGGCTCGGTCTTC; cdr3_aa: CASSTGTGSVF
j_call: TRBJ1-1; v_call: TRBV20-1; clone_size: many; d_call: TRBD1; cdr3_nt: TGCAGTGCTCGCAGACAGGGCCCCACTGAAGCTTTCTTT; cdr3_aa: CSARRQGPTEAFF
j_call: TRBJ2-5; v_call: TRBV9; clone_size: few; d_call: NA; cdr3_nt: TGTGCCAGCAGCGTATCGGGCCGGGGAGGAGAGACCCAGTACTTC; cdr3_aa: CASSVSGRGGETQYF